The next 25 T cell receptor beta chains were all read from a single sample in a study of blood T cell repertoires in COVID-19 (dated by TCRdb to 2018 to 2020). Library method: the immunoSEQ multiplex PCR assay. TCRdb took this table from immuneACCESS and kept in-frame rearrangements with V and J called. Such tables lack part of the clones; where checked against another copy, unresolved V genes explain under half of the gap, and the rest is unexplained. The sample table holds 100,000 to 150,000 clones, of which about nine tenths were seen once. The ten largest clones capture about 4.6% of the sample. Sequencing was performed on peripheral blood. All receptors derive from a man aged 55 to 70 with COVID-19, enrolled during active disease.

The rearrangement uses TRBV12-3 or TRBV12-4 and TRBJ2-7; the D gene is possibly TRBD1 (6 bases). The CDR3 length is 13 residues. The V gene lost 5 bases and the J gene lost 7 bases, with 15 bases spanning the gap. This chain's CDR3 is CASSQGHRLEQYF. The CDR3 nucleotides read TGTGCCAGCAGTCAGGGACACCGTCTAGAGCAGTACTTC.

V and J are TRBV7-3 and TRBJ2-1; a possible D gene is TRBD2 (5 bases). V was cut by 0 bases and J by 9 bases, with 9 bases left in between. Germline V gene data show CDR1 as SGHTA and CDR2 as FQGTGA. The CDR3 contains 13 residues. CDR3 bases: TGTGCCAGCAGCTTAACTCAAGGGAGTGAGCAGTTCTTC. Translation gives CASSLTQGSEQFF.

The J gene is TRBJ1-4, the V gene TRBV7-2; no firm D call. The V gene lost 3 bases and the J gene lost 8 bases, with 7 bases spanning the gap. The CDR3 loop spans 12 amino acids. Germline V gives CDR1 SGHTA, CDR2 FQGNSA. The CDR3: CASSFTWEKLFF. The CDR3 DNA sequence: TGTGCCAGCAGCTTTACTTGGGAAAAACTGTTTTTT. The variable domain in full, with the rest retrieved from reference TRBV7-2 and TRBJ1-4, is GAGVSQSPSNKVTEKGKDVELRCDPISGHTALYWYRQSLGQGLEFLIYFQGNSAPDKSGLPSDRFSAERTGGSVSTLTIQRTQQEDSAVYLCASSFTWEKLFFGSGTQLSVL.

This rearrangement joins TRBV7-2 to TRBJ2-2, with 14 bases matching TRBD2. The CDR3 has 17 residues. The V and J ends lost 5 bases and 6 bases, in that order; junction bases with no gene match: 8. The germline V gene encodes CDR1 SGHTA and CDR2 FQGNSA. The CDR3 DNA reads TGTGCCAGCAGCCCGGGACTAGCGGGAGTGGGCGCCGGGGAGCTGTTTTTT. Protein sequence: CASSPGLAGVGAGELFF.

This clone was seen a single time. The CDR3 bases are TGTGCCAGCAGTTTACCCTCGTCAGGGGACACTGAAGCTTTCTTT. Translating gives CASSLPSSGDTEAFF. The V gene is TRBV28, the J gene TRBJ1-1; weak D call: TRBD1 (6 bases). V gave up 2 bases and J gave up 3 bases, with 13 bases separating them. CDR1 is MDHEN and CDR2 is SYDVKM in the germline V gene. The CDR3 is made up of 15 amino acids.

J is TRBJ2-7 and V is TRBV4-1, with D possibly being TRBD2 (5 bases). Germline CDR1 is MGHRA and CDR2 is YSYEKL. This CDR3 has 17 residues. Trimming left V 4 bases short and J 0 bases short, with 19 bases between. The CDR3 loop is CASSRQFGVPSSYEQYF. In nucleotides, the CDR3 is TGCGCCAGCAGCCGTCAGTTCGGGGTCCCCTCCTCCTACGAGCAGTACTTC.

The genes are TRBV4-2 and TRBJ2-7; TRBD2 agrees at 13 bases. Germline assignment: CDR1 LGHNA and CDR2 YNFKEQ. The CDR3 consists of 18 residues. Unmatched junction bases numbered 5, after V lost 0 bases and J lost 0 bases. The CDR3 reads CASSQDLGTSGTSYEQYF. For the CDR3, the DNA is TGTGCCAGCAGCCAAGACCTCGGGACTAGCGGGACCTCCTACGAGCAGTACTTC.

The rearrangement joins TRBV19 to TRBJ2-1; 9 bases align to TRBD1. The CDR3 is 14 residues long. The germline V gene encodes CDR1 LNHDA and CDR2 SQIVND (reference sequence). Trimming at V came to 3 bases and at J to 9 bases, leaving 6 bases not matched to a gene. The CDR3 here is CASSIGDRDSEQFF. CDR3 nucleotide sequence: TGTGCCAGTAGTATCGGGGACAGGGACAGTGAGCAGTTCTTC.

V is TRBV19 and J is TRBJ2-1; 7 bases are shared with TRBD1. The CDR3 has 13 residues. The trim removed 4 bases at V and 10 bases at J, leaving 7 bases unmatched. The germline V gene has CDR1 LNHDA and CDR2 SQIVND (reference sequence). CDR3 coding DNA: TGTGCCAGTAGTACCCAACGGGACAGCGAGCAGTTCTTC. Amino acid sequence: CASSTQRDSEQFF. The whole variable domain, filled in from reference TRBV19 and TRBJ2-1, reads DGGITQSPKYLFRKEGQNVTLSCEQNLNHDAMYWYRQDPGQGLRLIYYSQIVNDFQKGDIAEGYSVSREKKESFPLTVTSAQKNPTAFYLCASSTQRDSEQFFGPGTRLTVL.

The V gene is TRBV28, the J gene TRBJ1-6; D is unclear. There are 14 residues in the CDR3. CDR1 is MDHEN, CDR2 SYDVKM, per germline. Trimming took 6 bases from V and 8 from J, leaving 14 bases between them. The DNA for the CDR3 is TGTGCCAGCAGGAAATCCTTTTCGGATTCACCCCTCCACTTT. Translation: CASRKSFSDSPLHF.

The chain couples TRBV5-1 to TRBJ1-1; D is perhaps TRBD1 (6 bases). From germline, CDR1 is SGHRS and CDR2 YFSETQ. V lost 0 bases to trimming and J lost 4 bases, with 16 bases between them. The CDR3 extends over 16 amino acids. The DNA for the CDR3 is TGCGCCAGCAGCTTGGGGTACGGGACAACGGGCACTGAAGCTTTCTTT. Its translation is CASSLGYGTTGTEAFF. Full variable domain (remainder filled in from reference TRBV5-1 and TRBJ1-1): KAGVTQTPRYLIKTRGQQVTLSCSPISGHRSVSWYQQTPGQGLQFLFEYFSETQRNKGNFPGRFSGRQFSNSRSEMNVSTLELGDSALYLCASSLGYGTTGTEAFFGQGTRLTVV.

The chain recombines TRBV12-3 or TRBV12-4 with TRBJ2-2; D call uncertain. Trimming left V 8 bases short and J 4 bases short, with 5 bases between. The CDR3 contains 11 residues. The CDR3: CASWATGELFF. The CDR3 DNA sequence: TGTGCCAGCTGGGCCACCGGGGAGCTGTTTTTT.

This clone was seen a few times. The rearrangement uses TRBV7-2 and TRBJ1-5; 9 nucleotides align to TRBD1. J lost 5 bases, V lost 5 bases, and 7 bases had no gene match. The germline gives CDR1 SGHTA, CDR2 FQGNSA. This CDR3 is 15 amino acids long. The DNA of the CDR3 is TGTGCCAGCAGCCCCGGACAGGGGTGGGATCAGCCCCAGCATTTT. Translating gives CASSPGQGWDQPQHF.

The chain has TRBV11-2 and TRBJ2-7; D might be TRBD2 (6 bases). In germline, CDR1 is SGHAT, CDR2 FQNNGV. Between the trimmed V and J ends, which lost 1 base and 3 bases, there was a span of 7 bases. The CDR3 covers 13 residues. The DNA of the CDR3 is TGTGCCAGCAGCTTAGGGACTATCTACGAGCAGTACTTC. Protein product: CASSLGTIYEQYF.

The chain combines TRBV6-5 with TRBJ2-5; 10 bases line up with TRBD2. The junction had 5 bases not matched to a gene; V was cut back by 6 bases and J by 4 bases. The CDR3 length is 14 residues. The germline CDR1 and CDR2 sequences are MNHEY and SVGAGI. Here the CDR3 reads CASRRLAGVETQYF. The CDR3 DNA reads TGTGCCAGCAGGCGGCTAGCGGGAGTAGAGACCCAGTACTTC.

This chain links TRBV7-9 with TRBJ1-1; unclear D gene. Trimming removed 2 bases at V and 0 bases at J, with 7 bases between. CDR1 SEHNR and CDR2 FQNEAQ come from the germline V gene (reference sequence). The CDR3 has 14 amino acids. The CDR3 region has the DNA TGTGCCAGCAGCTTACTGCCTATGAACACTGAAGCTTTCTTT. This encodes CASSLLPMNTEAFF.

This chain links TRBV9 with TRBJ2-5, with D unresolved. The CDR3 is 13 residues long. The germline gives CDR1 SGDLS, CDR2 YYNGEE. Trimming shortened V by 4 bases and J by 3 bases, and 10 bases separated the two germline ends. The CDR3 region is CASSPRTEETQYF. In DNA, the CDR3 is TGTGCCAGCAGCCCCCGAACTGAAGAGACCCAGTACTTC.

This clone showed up just once. The V gene is TRBV27, the J gene TRBJ2-7; tentatively, D is TRBD2 (6 bases). Trimming removed 3 bases from V and 0 bases from J, with 15 bases in between. The germline gives CDR1 MNHEY, CDR2 SMNVEV (reference sequence). This CDR3 is 16 amino acids long. The CDR3 nucleotides are TGTGCCAGCAGTTTGGGGCGGGAACTCCTCTCCTACGAGCAGTACTTC. As protein: CASSLGRELLSYEQYF.

The V and J genes are TRBV11-2 and TRBJ2-3, with D possibly matching TRBD2 (5 bases). This CDR3 has 15 amino acids. V lost 6 bases and J 5 bases, leaving 18 bases between the germline ends. CDR1 and CDR2 (germline): SGHAT, FQNNGV. The CDR3 nucleotides are TGTGCCAGCAGTATGACCCCCTCCCGGGGAGATACGCAGTATTTT. Translated, it gives CASSMTPSRGDTQYF.

The chain carries TRBV24-1 and TRBJ2-1; a possible D gene is TRBD2 (6 bases). The germline V and J ends were trimmed by 2 bases and 13 bases, with 14 bases remaining between them. The germline gives CDR1 KGHDR, CDR2 SFDVKD. This CDR3 comprises 13 residues. The CDR3 DNA reads TGTGCCACCAGTGATTACACCGGGACTCAACAGTTCTTC. Its protein product is CATSDYTGTQQFF.

The rearrangement links TRBV3-1 (or the pseudogene TRBV3-2) to TRBJ2-5; 14 bases fit TRBD2. V lost 0 bases to trimming and J lost 5 bases; unmatched junction nucleotides: 11. The CDR3 is 19 residues long. The germline V gene has CDR1 LGHDT and CDR2 YNNKEL (reference sequence). The CDR3 DNA is TGTGCCAGCAGCCAAGAGGCAAAGGGACTAGCGGGAGCGGGGGAGACCCAGTACTTC. As protein: CASSQEAKGLAGAGETQYF.

The CDR3 region has the DNA TGTGCCAGCATGATGGGCCTCGCGGGTCAGCCCCAGCATTTT. Residues: CASMMGLAGQPQHF. The genes are TRBV2 and TRBJ1-5; D unresolved. This CDR3 has 14 amino acids. V was trimmed by 7 bases and J by 6 bases, leaving 16 bases between them. CDR1 is SNHLY, CDR2 FYNNEI, per germline.

This sequence joins TRBV2 and TRBJ2-4; D not certain. Germline V lookup: CDR1 SNHLY, CDR2 FYNNEI. The CDR3 loop spans 13 amino acids. Trimming left V 4 bases short and J 6 bases short, with 10 bases between. CDR3 sequence (DNA): TGTGCCAGCAGTGGCAGCCCAGGAAACATTCAGTACTTC. Amino acids: CASSGSPGNIQYF. The variable domain in full, with the rest retrieved from reference TRBV2 and TRBJ2-4, is EPEVTQTPSHQVTQMGQEVILRCVPISNHLYFYWYRQILGQKVEFLVSFYNNEISEKSEIFDDQFSVERPDGSNFTLKIRSTKLEDSAMYFCASSGSPGNIQYFGAGTRLSVL.

CDR3 loop: CASSYSVRSSYNEQFF. The CDR3 region has the DNA TGTGCCAGCAGTTACTCGGTGCGGAGCTCCTACAATGAGCAGTTCTTC. The chain employs TRBV6-6 and TRBJ2-1; the D is unclear. The CDR3 extends over 16 amino acids. Trimming pared 0 bases from V and 0 bases from J, leaving 9 bases between. Germline V CDR1 and CDR2: MNHNY, SVGAGI (reference sequence).

The V call is TRBV7-3, the J call TRBJ1-2; 12 bases are shared with TRBD1. V dropped 4 bases and J dropped 10; count of bases not matched to a gene: 10. Germline V lookup: CDR1 SGHTA, CDR2 FQGTGA. The CDR3 spans 15 residues. This CDR3 is CASSSQGGTGGDYTF. As DNA, the CDR3 is TGTGCCAGCAGCTCCCAGGGAGGGACAGGGGGCGACTACACCTTC.